The 14 T cell receptor beta chains below come from one sample, sequenced in a study of cytomegalovirus exposure and HLA in healthy donors. Vbeta (60) and Jbeta (13) primers were used in the PCR. Libraries were prepared by immunoSEQ multiplex PCR; TCRdb keeps only in-frame clonotypes and omits some of them. In all, the sample yields about 130,000 clones. Source material: PBMCs. The receptors shown here come from a man aged 18-30 years in good health and CMV-seronegative.

This sequence joins TRBV9 and TRBJ1-6; D gene unclear. This CDR3 region has 16 residues. The V end lost 0 bases, the J end lost 6 bases, and 13 bases lay between the germline ends. CDR1 SGDLS and CDR2 YYNGEE come from the germline V gene. CDR3 DNA: TGTGCCAGCAGCGTAGAGTCGAGTCTCCTTAATTCACCCCTCCACTTT. This encodes CASSVESSLLNSPLHF.

The chain couples TRBV21-1 to TRBJ2-2; the table's D call, TRBD1, has no DNA check behind it. TRBV21-1 is described as a pseudogene. This CDR3 spans 19 amino acids. CDR3 bases: TGTGCCAGCAGCGGCACCCGGACAGCTCGTAATCCGAACACCGGGGAGCTGTTTTTT. Protein product: CASSGTRTARNPNTGELFF.

Here the CDR3 DNA reads TGTGCCAGCAGCGCAGAACCGAACACTGAAGCTTTCTTT. Its translation is CASSAEPNTEAFF. The gene calls are TRBV9 and TRBJ1-1; D is unclear. V was pared by 3 bases and J by 1 base, with 7 bases between. The V gene's germline CDR1 is SGDLS and CDR2 YYNGEE. CDR3 length: 13 residues. The variable domain in full, with the rest retrieved from reference TRBV9 and TRBJ1-1, is DSGVTQTPKHLITATGQRVTLRCSPRSGDLSVYWYQQSLDQGLQFLIQYYNGEERAKGNILERFSAQQFPDLHSELNLSSLELGDSALYFCASSAEPNTEAFFGQGTRLTVV.

CDR3 coding DNA: TGTGCCAGCACCCCGGGACTAGCGGGTAATGAGCAGTTCTTC. Translating gives CASTPGLAGNEQFF. The V call is TRBV25-1, the J call TRBJ2-1, with 12 positions matching TRBD2. V shed 7 bases, J shed 7 bases, and the junction held 5 bases outside the gene matches. Germline CDR1 reads MGHDK; CDR2 reads SYGVNS. The CDR3 has 14 residues.

The chain employs TRBV10-3 and TRBJ1-4; possible D gene TRBD1, 5 bases. CDR1 and CDR2 from the germline V gene are ENHRY and SYGVKD. The CDR3 runs 14 residues. Trimming removed 2 bases at V and 3 bases at J, with 7 bases between. CDR3 protein: CAISEGAPNEKLFF. CDR3 sequence (DNA): TGTGCCATCAGTGAGGGGGCCCCTAATGAAAAACTGTTTTTT.

The chain joins TRBV6-6 to TRBJ1-1; possibly TRBD1 for D (6 bases). The CDR3 contains 14 residues. CDR1 and CDR2 from the germline V gene are MNHNY and SVGAGI (reference sequence). Deletions cut 8 bases from V and 4 bases from J, with 17 bases between. The CDR3 here is CASSTGIMGTEAFF. CDR3 nucleotide sequence: TGTGCCAGCTCGACAGGTATTATGGGCACTGAAGCTTTCTTT.

For this clone: This CDR3 fails to terminate in the conserved phenylalanine or tryptophan, so it likely reflects a read error. The limits of the CDR3 on the DNA are not certain, so only TCRdb's listed CDR3 is given. This chain connects TRBV7-3 to TRBJ1-1. Germline loops: CDR1 SGHTA, CDR2 FQGTGA. The length of the CDR3 is 8 amino acids, counting both ends. CDR3 in amino acids: CASSLKGG.

The rearrangement joins TRBV28 to TRBJ2-7, with TRBD1 matching 10 bases. This CDR3 comprises 14 residues. Trimming cost V 7 bases and J 4 bases; bases outside gene matches: 7. CDR1 MDHEN and CDR2 SYDVKM come from the germline V gene. In nucleotides, the CDR3 is TGTGCCAGCAACCCCGGGACAGGGGTGTACGAGCAGTACTTC. It encodes CASNPGTGVYEQYF.

The V gene is TRBV2, the J gene TRBJ1-3; TRBD1 matches at 7 bases. This CDR3 is built from 14 residues. Germline V gene data show CDR1 as SNHLY and CDR2 as FYNNEI. V trimming: 6 bases; J trimming: 3 bases; junction bases outside the gene matches: 5. CDR3 sequence reads: CASSRQGGGNTIYF. Written as DNA, the CDR3 is TGTGCCAGCAGCCGACAGGGTGGTGGAAACACCATATATTTT.

The chain uses TRBV6-1 and TRBJ1-3; 7 nucleotides match TRBD1. From germline, CDR1 is MNHNS and CDR2 SASEGT. The CDR3 covers 14 residues. Germline trimming cut 6 bases from V and 4 bases from J; bases unmatched to any gene: 6. The CDR3 region is CASRIQGRGNTIYF. CDR3 coding DNA: TGTGCCAGCAGGATACAGGGGCGCGGAAACACCATATATTTT.

The J gene is TRBJ2-7, the V gene TRBV30; a weak D match, TRBD1 (6 bases). Germline lookup yields CDR1 GTSNPN and CDR2 SVGIG (reference sequence). The CDR3 spans 14 residues. Trimming left V 3 bases short and J 5 bases short, with 17 bases between. CDR3 sequence (DNA): TGTGCCTGGAGGGCGTTAGGGGGTTGGGACGAGCAGTACTTC. The encoded protein is CAWRALGGWDEQYF.

This chain uses TRBV6-1 with TRBJ2-1; D is unclear. Germline CDR1 is MNHNS and CDR2 is SASEGT. V lost 3 bases and J lost 8, with 5 bases in between. This CDR3 has 11 residues. The CDR3 loop is CASSDYYEQFF. The CDR3 region has the DNA TGTGCCAGCAGTGATTACTATGAGCAGTTCTTC.

This chain links TRBV7-9 with TRBJ1-2; the D is unclear. Germline V CDR1 and CDR2: SEHNR, FQNEAQ (reference sequence). This CDR3 has 15 residues. V was trimmed by 5 bases and J by 4 bases, leaving 17 bases between them. CDR3 sequence: CASSPPSGWVYGYTF. The CDR3 nucleotides read TGTGCCAGCAGCCCCCCCTCGGGTTGGGTCTATGGCTACACCTTC.

The CDR3 is CASSLYTDTEAFF. The CDR3 DNA follows: TGTGCCAGCAGTTTATATACAGACACTGAAGCTTTCTTT. The rearrangement uses TRBV27 and TRBJ1-1; no firm D call. The CDR3 has 13 residues. V shed 1 base and J shed 3 bases, with 6 bases lying between them. The germline V gene has CDR1 MNHEY and CDR2 SMNVEV (reference sequence).